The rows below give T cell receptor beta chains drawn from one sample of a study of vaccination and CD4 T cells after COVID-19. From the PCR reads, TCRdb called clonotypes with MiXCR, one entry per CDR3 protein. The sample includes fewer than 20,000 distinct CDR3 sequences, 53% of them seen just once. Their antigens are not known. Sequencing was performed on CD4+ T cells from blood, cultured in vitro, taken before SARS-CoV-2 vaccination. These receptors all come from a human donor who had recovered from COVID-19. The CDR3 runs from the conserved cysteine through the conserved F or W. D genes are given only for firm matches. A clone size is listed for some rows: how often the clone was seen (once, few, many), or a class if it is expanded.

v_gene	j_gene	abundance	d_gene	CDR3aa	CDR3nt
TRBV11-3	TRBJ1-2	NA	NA	CASSLDNNNLGGYGYTF	TGTGCCAGCAGCTTAGATAACAATAATCTTGGAGGCTATGGCTACACCTTC
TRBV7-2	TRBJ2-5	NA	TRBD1	CASSPGGTGSQTQYF	TGTGCCAGCAGCCCAGGCGGGACAGGGTCGCAGACCCAGTACTTC
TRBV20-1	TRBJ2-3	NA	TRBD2	CSASGTSGDSTDTQYF	TGCAGTGCTAGTGGGACTAGCGGGGATAGCACAGATACGCAGTATTTT
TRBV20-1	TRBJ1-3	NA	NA	CSARDQGSGNTIYF	TGCAGTGCTAGAGACCAGGGCTCTGGAAACACCATATATTTT
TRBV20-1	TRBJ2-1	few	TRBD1	CSAMGQENNEQFF	TGCAGTGCCATGGGACAGGAAAACAATGAGCAGTTCTTC
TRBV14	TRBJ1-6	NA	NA	CASSQDLARSNSPLHF	TGTGCCAGCAGCCAAGATTTGGCTAGGAGCAATTCACCCCTCCACTTT
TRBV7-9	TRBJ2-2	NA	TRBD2	CASSPGTSGSVTGELFF	TGTGCCAGCAGCCCCGGGACTAGCGGGAGTGTCACCGGGGAGCTGTTTTTT
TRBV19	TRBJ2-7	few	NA	CASSIGGAAYEQYF	TGTGCCAGTAGTATCGGAGGAGCGGCGTACGAGCAGTACTTC
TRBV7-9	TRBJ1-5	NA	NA	CASSLARGVSGVNQPQHF	TGTGCCAGCAGCTTAGCGCGGGGGGTGTCGGGTGTCAATCAGCCCCAGCATTTT
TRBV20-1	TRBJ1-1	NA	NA	CSASDSQRGAFF	TGCAGTGCTAGCGACAGCCAGAGGGGAGCTTTCTTT
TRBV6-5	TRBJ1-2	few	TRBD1	CASSSETGNGGYTF	TGTGCCAGCAGTTCTGAGACAGGGAACGGAGGCTACACCTTC
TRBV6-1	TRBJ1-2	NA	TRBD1	CASSGDRVAYGYTF	TGTGCCAGCAGTGGAGACAGGGTTGCGTATGGCTACACCTTC
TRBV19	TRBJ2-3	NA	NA	CASSIRGATDTQYF	TGTGCCAGTAGTATCCGGGGAGCCACAGATACGCAGTATTTT
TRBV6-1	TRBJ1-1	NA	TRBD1	CASRTWTGHTEAFF	TGTGCCAGCAGGACATGGACAGGGCACACTGAAGCTTTCTTT
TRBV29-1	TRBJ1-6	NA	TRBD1	CSVKGQGGENSPLHF	TGCAGCGTTAAAGGACAGGGGGGAGAAAATTCACCCCTCCACTTT
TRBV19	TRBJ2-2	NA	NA	CASSGTGTPTGELFF	TGTGCCAGTAGTGGAACCGGGACCCCCACCGGGGAGCTGTTTTTT
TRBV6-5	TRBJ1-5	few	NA	CASSSWSQPQHF	TGTGCCAGCAGTTCTTGGTCTCAGCCCCAGCATTTT
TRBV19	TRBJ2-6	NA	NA	CASRVLRSSGANVLTF	TGTGCCAGTAGGGTGCTAAGGTCCTCTGGGGCCAACGTCCTGACTTTC
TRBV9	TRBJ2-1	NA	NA	CASSAHLGPDEQFF	TGTGCCAGCAGCGCCCATCTAGGCCCCGATGAGCAGTTCTTC
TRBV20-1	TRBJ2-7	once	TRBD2	CSATPLAGYGSEQYF	TGCAGTGCTACCCCCTTAGCGGGATATGGTTCCGAGCAGTACTTC